These 24 T cell receptor beta chains share one sample of origin, sequenced in a study of PD-1 blockade in mismatch repair-deficient tumors. The data were produced by immunoSEQ multiplex PCR, yet TCRdb's version contains in-frame clones alone and is incomplete. The sample shows about 18,000 clones, over 70% of them seen only once. This material consisted of PBMCs, taken 22 to 25 weeks after starting pembrolizumab. Source of these receptors: an adult with mismatch repair-deficient cancer.

The rearrangement links TRBV10-3 to TRBJ2-7; 9 bases match TRBD2. Germline assignment: CDR1 ENHRY and CDR2 SYGVKD. The CDR3 has 15 residues. The V and J ends lost 6 bases and 1 base, in that order; junction bases with no gene match: 7. The CDR3 loop reads CAISPAGGPSYEQYF. The CDR3 DNA reads TGTGCCATCAGCCCAGCGGGAGGCCCATCCTACGAGCAGTACTTC.

The chain links TRBV7-6 to TRBJ2-5; TRBD2 aligns across 10 bases. The J segment lost 5 bases and the V segment lost 0 bases, leaving 15 bases of the junction unmatched. CDR1 and CDR2 from the germline V gene are SGHVS and FNYEAQ. The CDR3 runs to 19 residues. CDR3 nucleotide sequence: TGTGCCAGCAGCTTAGCCGGGACTAGCGTTTTGGGATCGGGGGAGACCCAGTACTTC. Amino acids: CASSLAGTSVLGSGETQYF.

This sequence joins TRBV18 and TRBJ2-1; 7 nucleotides match TRBD2. Germline assignment: CDR1 KGHSH and CDR2 LQKENI. The CDR3 runs to 16 residues. With 0 bases clipped from V and 1 base from J, the junction kept 3 bases outside the gene matches. CDR3 loop: CASSPPGGRSYNEQFF. CDR3 in DNA: TGTGCCAGCTCACCACCGGGAGGGAGATCCTACAATGAGCAGTTCTTC.

This clone was seen once. V gene TRBV6-5 combines with J gene TRBJ1-1; maybe TRBD1 (6 bases). The germline V and J ends were trimmed by 6 bases and 0 bases, with 14 bases remaining between them. This CDR3 is 15 amino acids long. Germline CDR1 MNHEY, CDR2 SVGAGI. CDR3 region: CASSPLTGMNTEAFF. The CDR3, as DNA: TGTGCCAGCAGCCCGCTAACAGGGATGAACACTGAAGCTTTCTTT.

The chain joins TRBV5-4 to TRBJ1-5; TRBD1 might be the D (5 bases). Per the germline V gene, CDR1 is SGHNT and CDR2 is YYREEE (reference sequence). CDR3 length: 16 amino acids. Trimming cost V 2 bases and J 0 bases, with 12 bases left between them. This CDR3 is CASSFGGGNSNQPQHF. In DNA form, the CDR3 reads TGTGCCAGCAGCTTCGGCGGGGGTAATAGCAATCAGCCCCAGCATTTT.

This rearrangement joins TRBV10-3 to TRBJ2-5, with 7 bases matching TRBD1. The V gene end was trimmed by 5 bases and the J gene end by 4 bases; junction bases not matched to a gene: 7. Per the germline V gene, CDR1 is ENHRY and CDR2 is SYGVKD. This CDR3 has 14 residues. This CDR3 is CAISTGTAIETQYF. The CDR3 DNA sequence: TGTGCCATCAGTACCGGGACAGCAATAGAGACCCAGTACTTC.

The sample holds one count of this clone. J is TRBJ2-7 and V is TRBV11-2; a possible D gene is TRBD1 (5 bases). The CDR3 contains 14 residues. Trimming removed 2 bases at V and 1 base at J, with 9 bases between. Germline V CDR1 and CDR2: SGHAT, FQNNGV. The CDR3 loop reads CASSLPDKSYEQYF. CDR3 DNA sequence: TGTGCCAGCAGCTTACCGGACAAATCCTACGAGCAGTACTTC.

V is TRBV10-1 and J is TRBJ2-1, with TRBD1 identical over 9 bases. Germline V gene sequence: CDR1 WNHNN, CDR2 SYGVQD (reference sequence). There are 16 residues in the CDR3. Trimming at V came to 4 bases and at J to 7 bases, leaving 11 bases not matched to a gene. CDR3 bases: TGCGCCAGCAGTGGGGAACCGGGACAGGGCCGGAATGAGCAGTTCTTC. It codes for CASSGEPGQGRNEQFF.

This clone was seen a single time. The V and J genes are TRBV6-1 and TRBJ1-1; 8 bases fit TRBD1. Per the germline V gene, CDR1 is MNHNS and CDR2 is SASEGT. The CDR3 sequence is 14 residues long. The trim removed 8 bases at V and 3 bases at J, leaving 8 bases unmatched. The CDR3 region has the DNA TGTGCCAGCGATTCAGGGGGCTCGCACACTGAAGCTTTCTTT. Translation gives CASDSGGSHTEAFF.

The chain uses TRBV18 and TRBJ1-1; 8 nucleotides align to TRBD1. Germline V gives CDR1 KGHSH, CDR2 LQKENI. V lost 6 bases to trimming and J lost 4 bases; unmatched junction nucleotides: 7. The CDR3 is 14 amino acids. CDR3: CASSLRDRFTEAFF. CDR3 coding DNA: TGTGCCAGCTCGCTCCGGGACAGGTTCACTGAAGCTTTCTTT. The variable domain in full, with the rest retrieved from reference TRBV18 and TRBJ1-1, is NAGVMQNPRHLVRRRGQEARLRCSPMKGHSHVYWYRQLPEEGLKFMVYLQKENIIDESGMPKERFSAEFPKEGPSILRIQQVVRGDSAAYFCASSLRDRFTEAFFGQGTRLTVV.

This clone was seen a handful of times. The rearrangement joins TRBV7-6 to TRBJ2-7, with D perhaps matching TRBD2 (6 bases). This CDR3 has 13 amino acids. Deletions cut 6 bases from V and 5 bases from J, with 14 bases between. CDR1 and CDR2 (germline): SGHVS, FNYEAQ. CDR3 in DNA: TGTGCCAGCAGTTTGGGGGGACGGAACGAGCAGTACTTC. Amino acids: CASSLGGRNEQYF.

This clone was counted a single time. V usage is TRBV19 and J usage is TRBJ1-5; tentative D call: TRBD1 (5 bases). CDR1 and CDR2 from the germline V gene are LNHDA and SQIVND (reference sequence). The CDR3 spans 18 residues. Trimming took off 0 bases at V and 0 bases at J, with 15 bases between the two ends. CDR3 sequence (DNA): TGTGCCAGTAGTATAGAGGGGGGAAGCCTGTATAGCAATCAGCCCCAGCATTTT. Translation gives CASSIEGGSLYSNQPQHF.

This chain connects TRBV28 to TRBJ1-1, with a tentative D call TRBD1 (6 bases). With 7 bases removed from V and 11 bases from J, the gap between germline ends came to 20 bases. Germline V lookup: CDR1 MDHEN, CDR2 SYDVKM. The CDR3 is 13 amino acids. The chain's CDR3 is CASNLAGQTAAFF. The CDR3 DNA follows: TGTGCCAGCAACTTAGCGGGACAAACTGCGGCTTTCTTT.

This chain uses TRBV5-4 with TRBJ2-2; a possible D gene is TRBD2 (6 bases). V was shortened by 1 base and J by 4 bases, with 11 bases between the two germline ends. Germline V gene lookup returns CDR1 SGHNT and CDR2 YYREEE (reference sequence). The CDR3 contains 15 residues. The CDR3 coding sequence is TGTGCCAGCAGCTTGCGGCTAGCGTTCACCGGGGAGCTGTTTTTT. Translated: CASSLRLAFTGELFF.

The V and J genes are TRBV5-4 and TRBJ2-1; D might be TRBD2 (5 bases). The CDR3 spans 14 residues. Per germline, CDR1 SGHNT and CDR2 YYREEE (reference sequence). Trimming took 3 bases from V and 4 from J, leaving 11 bases between them. The CDR3 loop reads CASSSPTSYNEQFF. The DNA of the CDR3 is TGTGCCAGCAGCTCTCCTACTAGTTACAATGAGCAGTTCTTC.

This sequence joins TRBV6-4 and TRBJ1-1; D is ambiguous. The V gene lost 3 bases and the J gene lost 1 base, with 6 bases spanning the gap. The CDR3 contains 13 residues. The germline CDR1 and CDR2 sequences are MRHNA and SNTAGT. The CDR3 DNA follows: TGTGCCAGCAGTGAGCGGGAGAACACTGAAGCTTTCTTT. As protein: CASSERENTEAFF.

The sample holds a few counts of this clone. The chain links TRBV19 to TRBJ2-7, with D perhaps matching TRBD1 (5 bases). Trimming removed 5 bases from V and 2 bases from J, with 16 bases in between. The CDR3 has 15 amino acids. CDR1 LNHDA and CDR2 SQIVND come from the germline V gene (reference sequence). The CDR3 reads CASSPDTSIPYEQYF. For the CDR3, the DNA is TGTGCCAGTAGTCCGGACACGAGTATCCCCTACGAGCAGTACTTC. The full variable domain, rest sourced from reference TRBV19 and TRBJ2-7, is DGGITQSPKYLFRKEGQNVTLSCEQNLNHDAMYWYRQDPGQGLRLIYYSQIVNDFQKGDIAEGYSVSREKKESFPLTVTSAQKNPTAFYLCASSPDTSIPYEQYFGPGTRLTVT.

The rearrangement joins TRBV7-6 to TRBJ2-5; 11 bases are a match to TRBD1. Germline V CDR1 and CDR2: SGHVS, FNYEAQ. The ends lost 4 bases at V and 9 bases at J; junction bases unmatched: 1. The CDR3 runs 12 residues. The CDR3 DNA follows: TGTGCCAGCAGCTGGGACAGGGGGTCCCAGTACTTC. Translated, it gives CASSWDRGSQYF.

The chain couples TRBV6-5 to TRBJ2-7; perhaps TRBD2 as D (5 bases). The germline V and J ends were trimmed by 0 bases and 2 bases, with 11 bases remaining between them. Germline V gene sequence: CDR1 MNHEY, CDR2 SVGAGI. The CDR3 covers 15 residues. DNA for the CDR3: TGTGCCAGCAGTTACTCTGAGGGTGGCGCCTACGAGCAGTACTTC. Its protein product is CASSYSEGGAYEQYF.

In DNA, the CDR3 is TGTGCCAGCAGCCCACGGACTAGCAGCTACAATGAGCAGTTCTTC. Amino acid sequence: CASSPRTSSYNEQFF. The chain employs TRBV7-7 and TRBJ2-1; 8 nucleotides agree with TRBD2. This CDR3 comprises 15 residues. The germline CDR1 and CDR2 sequences are SSHAT and FNYEAQ (reference sequence). The V and J ends lost 5 bases and 3 bases, in that order; junction bases with no gene match: 6.

Here the CDR3 reads CASSWTTPTDTQYF. For the CDR3, the DNA is TGCGCCAGCAGCTGGACAACCCCCACAGATACGCAGTATTTT. The rearrangement joins TRBV5-1 to TRBJ2-3; tentatively, D is TRBD1 (5 bases). Between the trimmed V and J ends, which lost 3 bases and 2 bases, there was a span of 10 bases. The CDR3 extends over 14 amino acids. Germline-derived CDR1 and CDR2 are SGHRS and YFSETQ.

This chain joins TRBV5-1 and TRBJ2-7; the match to TRBD1 covers 7 bases. Germline CDR1 reads SGHRS; CDR2 reads YFSETQ. V lost 0 bases, J lost 2 bases, and 8 bases stayed unmatched. The CDR3 sequence is 16 residues long. The CDR3 DNA sequence: TGCGCCAGCAGCTTGGGGCTCCGGGACAGCCCCTACGAGCAGTACTTC. Its protein product is CASSLGLRDSPYEQYF.

A remark on this clone: This sample includes further DNA sequences coding for the same CDR3. The gene calls are TRBV30 and TRBJ2-1, with 9 bases lining up with TRBD2. Germline CDR1 reads GTSNPN; CDR2 reads SVGIG (reference sequence). The CDR3 loop spans 14 amino acids. Trimming at V came to 2 bases and at J to 5 bases, leaving 4 bases not matched to a gene. The CDR3 sequence: CAWSSGLANNEQFF. Written as DNA, the CDR3 is TGTGCCTGGAGTTCGGGACTAGCCAACAATGAGCAGTTCTTC.

The V call is TRBV2, the J call TRBJ2-7; D gene ambiguous. V shed 5 bases and J shed 0 bases, with 11 bases lying between them. CDR1 and CDR2 from the germline V gene are SNHLY and FYNNEI. The CDR3 runs 14 residues. The CDR3 coding sequence is TGTGCCAGCAGTTCCGAGACATCCTCCTACGAGCAGTACTTC. Translation: CASSSETSSYEQYF.